The source of this T cell receptor beta chain is a study of T-cell reconstitution after alpha-beta-depleted transplantation in children. This clonotype was observed at least ten times. What it recognizes is unknown. CDR3 length: 14 residues. The V and J ends lost 1 base and 2 bases, in that order; junction bases with no gene match: 1. Per the germline V gene, CDR1 is SGHRS and CDR2 is YFSETQ. Library preparation (for TCRbeta) was performed with unique molecular identifiers. One entry per CDR3 protein, called by TCRdb with MiXCR from the PCR reads. The profile shows around 130,000 distinct CDR3 sequences, roughly 10% of them singletons. Study-wide results and limits: Expanded graft clones, several hundred of them, were reportedly the source of alpha-beta T cells about two months after transplant. Day-60 TCRbeta diversity that was high in some patients was derived from surviving recipient T cells and thymic progenitors. T-cell numbers and diversity one year post-transplant derived largely from freshly generated T cells.

This material consisted of PBMCs, mostly from graft donor cells, taken 180 days after TCRalphabeta/CD19-depleted stem cell transplant. The sequence was collected from a girl less than two years old who had a stem cell transplant for combined immunodeficiency, so the T cells may come from the graft donor. J is TRBJ1-2 and V is TRBV5-1; 8 bases fit TRBD1. The CDR3 reads CASSLTGGNYGYTF. The CDR3 DNA is TGCGCCAGCAGCTTGACAGGGGGGAACTATGGCTACACCTTC.